Listed below are T cell receptor beta chains from one sample, sequenced in a study of immune evolution from preneoplasia to lung adenocarcinoma. Here immunoSEQ multiplex PCR was the method, and the copy in TCRdb shows in-frame clones only, minus some. Of about 26,000 clones listed, 65% to 75% are singletons. The sample consisted of FFPE invasive lung adenocarcinoma tissue. These receptors all come from a person between 55 and 69 years old with invasive lung adenocarcinoma. Some clones in this sample may be carry-over from other donors' samples. The CDR3 runs from the conserved cysteine through the conserved F or W. Each record gives: clone size, V gene, D gene, CDR3 length, J gene, CDR3 DNA, CDR3 protein. A D gene is named only where the DNA matches it firmly. Part of the rows lack a size; the others show once, few, many or a class for expanded clones.

clone size: NA; V gene: TRBV7-7; D gene: NA; CDR3 length: 14; J gene: TRBJ2-5; CDR3 DNA: TGTGCCAGCAGCTTATTGGGGGGCCAAGAGACCCAGTACTTC; CDR3 protein: CASSLLGGQETQYF
clone size: NA; V gene: TRBV30; D gene: NA; CDR3 length: 17; J gene: TRBJ1-3; CDR3 DNA: TGTGCCTGGAGTGTGAAGGCAGGACGCATTTCTGGAAACACCATATATTTT; CDR3 protein: CAWSVKAGRISGNTIYF
clone size: NA; V gene: TRBV7-2; D gene: TRBD1; CDR3 length: 15; J gene: TRBJ1-4; CDR3 DNA: TGTGCCAGCAGCTATGAGGGGGCCTTTAATGAAAAACTGTTTTTT; CDR3 protein: CASSYEGAFNEKLFF
clone size: NA; V gene: TRBV9; D gene: NA; CDR3 length: 15; J gene: TRBJ1-4; CDR3 DNA: TGTGCCAGCAGCCCCCGACAGGACCTTAATGAAAAACTGTTTTTT; CDR3 protein: CASSPRQDLNEKLFF
clone size: NA; V gene: TRBV5-1; D gene: TRBD1; CDR3 length: 16; J gene: TRBJ1-2; CDR3 DNA: TGCGCCAGCAGCTCGCTTCCCGGACAGGGCGGCTATGGCTACACCTTC; CDR3 protein: CASSSLPGQGGYGYTF
clone size: NA; V gene: TRBV18; D gene: NA; CDR3 length: 14; J gene: TRBJ1-4; CDR3 DNA: TGTGCCAGCTCACGTGGTACAACTAATGAAAAACTGTTTTTT; CDR3 protein: CASSRGTTNEKLFF
clone size: once; V gene: TRBV2; D gene: NA; CDR3 length: 13; J gene: TRBJ2-4; CDR3 DNA: TGTTCCGTTTCGGGAGAGGTCAAAAACATTCAGTACTTC; CDR3 protein: CSVSGEVKNIQYF
clone size: NA; V gene: TRBV7-9; D gene: TRBD1; CDR3 length: 16; J gene: TRBJ1-5; CDR3 DNA: TGTGCCAGCAGCTCCACGGACAGGGGTTTAAATCAGCCCCAGCATTTT; CDR3 protein: CASSSTDRGLNQPQHF
clone size: NA; V gene: TRBV4-2; D gene: TRBD2; CDR3 length: 15; J gene: TRBJ2-2; CDR3 DNA: TGTGCCAGCAGCCAACTAGCGGAGAACACCGGGGAGCTGTTTTTT; CDR3 protein: CASSQLAENTGELFF
clone size: NA; V gene: TRBV5-1; D gene: TRBD2; CDR3 length: 15; J gene: TRBJ2-5; CDR3 DNA: TGCGCCAGCAGCGTCGGGACTAGCGGACAAGAGACCCAGTACTTC; CDR3 protein: CASSVGTSGQETQYF
clone size: NA; V gene: TRBV11-2; D gene: NA; CDR3 length: 15; J gene: TRBJ2-3; CDR3 DNA: TGTGCCAGCAGCTTAGACGGGAGAGTTAGAGATACGCAGTATTTT; CDR3 protein: CASSLDGRVRDTQYF
clone size: NA; V gene: TRBV10-2; D gene: TRBD2; CDR3 length: 13; J gene: TRBJ2-7; CDR3 DNA: TGCGCCAGCATGACTAGCGGACCCTACGAGCAGTACTTC; CDR3 protein: CASMTSGPYEQYF
clone size: NA; V gene: TRBV11-2; D gene: NA; CDR3 length: 15; J gene: TRBJ2-1; CDR3 DNA: TGTGCCAGCAGCTTAGGTAACCTACAGGGCAATGAGCAGTTCTTC; CDR3 protein: CASSLGNLQGNEQFF
clone size: NA; V gene: TRBV13; D gene: NA; CDR3 length: 14; J gene: TRBJ2-5; CDR3 DNA: TGTGCCAGCAGCTTACAGGGTCGAATGGAGACCCAGTACTTC; CDR3 protein: CASSLQGRMETQYF
clone size: NA; V gene: TRBV5-1; D gene: NA; CDR3 length: 15; J gene: TRBJ2-2; CDR3 DNA: TGCGCCAGCAGCTTTGACAGCTATAACACCGGGGAGCTGTTTTTT; CDR3 protein: CASSFDSYNTGELFF
clone size: NA; V gene: TRBV28; D gene: NA; CDR3 length: 20; J gene: TRBJ2-3; CDR3 DNA: TGTGCCAGCAGTTTCGCGATTGCAAAGAGCGGGCAACCCCACACAGATACGCAGTATTTT; CDR3 protein: CASSFAIAKSGQPHTDTQYF
clone size: NA; V gene: TRBV4-1; D gene: TRBD2; CDR3 length: 18; J gene: TRBJ2-3; CDR3 DNA: TGCGCCAGCAGCCAAGATCCGGCTAGCGGGAGTCGGTCAGATACGCAGTATTTT; CDR3 protein: CASSQDPASGSRSDTQYF
clone size: NA; V gene: TRBV7-3; D gene: NA; CDR3 length: 15; J gene: TRBJ2-3; CDR3 DNA: TGTGCCAGCAGCTTATTGGGCGGCGGGGCAGATACGCAGTATTTT; CDR3 protein: CASSLLGGGADTQYF
clone size: NA; V gene: TRBV9; D gene: NA; CDR3 length: 14; J gene: TRBJ1-5; CDR3 DNA: TGTGCCAGCAGCGGCGGGGCGGGCAATCAGCCCCAGCATTTT; CDR3 protein: CASSGGAGNQPQHF
clone size: NA; V gene: TRBV25-1; D gene: NA; CDR3 length: 16; J gene: TRBJ1-4; CDR3 DNA: TGTGCCAGCAGTTCCCGTGGTGCGGCAGGGGATGAAAAACTGTTTTTT; CDR3 protein: CASSSRGAAGDEKLFF
clone size: NA; V gene: TRBV11-2; D gene: NA; CDR3 length: 14; J gene: TRBJ2-1; CDR3 DNA: TGTGCCAGCAGCCCCGCGGGGAACCGCGCCCCGCAGTTCTTC; CDR3 protein: CASSPAGNRAPQFF
clone size: few; V gene: TRBV4-1; D gene: NA; CDR3 length: 16; J gene: TRBJ2-5; CDR3 DNA: TGCGCCAGCAGCCAAGGAGGTGGCGGGCCCCAAGAGACCCAGTACTTC; CDR3 protein: CASSQGGGGPQETQYF
clone size: NA; V gene: TRBV18; D gene: NA; CDR3 length: 15; J gene: TRBJ2-6; CDR3 DNA: TGTGCCAGCTCACCACAGGGGTCTGGGGCCAACGTCCTGACTTTC; CDR3 protein: CASSPQGSGANVLTF
clone size: medium-sized; V gene: TRBV6-5; D gene: TRBD2; CDR3 length: 15; J gene: TRBJ2-5; CDR3 DNA: TGTGCCAGCAGCCCCGGGACTAGCGGGAGTAGGACCCAGTACTTC; CDR3 protein: CASSPGTSGSRTQYF
clone size: NA; V gene: TRBV15; D gene: TRBD1; CDR3 length: 16; J gene: TRBJ1-1; CDR3 DNA: TGTGCCACCAGCAGAGAGGGACAGGGATTGATCACTGAAGCTTTCTTT; CDR3 protein: CATSREGQGLITEAFF
clone size: NA; V gene: TRBV10-3; D gene: NA; CDR3 length: 11; J gene: TRBJ2-7; CDR3 DNA: TGTGCCATCAGGGAAGAGGTCGAGCAGTACTTC; CDR3 protein: CAIREEVEQYF
clone size: NA; V gene: TRBV27; D gene: TRBD2; CDR3 length: 15; J gene: TRBJ2-2; CDR3 DNA: TGTGCCAGCAAAAGAGCGGGAACGAACACCGGGGAGCTGTTTTTT; CDR3 protein: CASKRAGTNTGELFF
clone size: NA; V gene: TRBV6-4; D gene: NA; CDR3 length: 13; J gene: TRBJ1-2; CDR3 DNA: TGTGCCAGCAGTGAAGGCCAGGTCTATGGCTACACCTTC; CDR3 protein: CASSEGQVYGYTF
clone size: NA; V gene: TRBV18; D gene: TRBD1; CDR3 length: 14; J gene: TRBJ2-7; CDR3 DNA: TGTGCCAGCTCACGCCGGGACAGCTCCTACGAGCAGTACTTC; CDR3 protein: CASSRRDSSYEQYF
clone size: NA; V gene: TRBV28; D gene: TRBD1; CDR3 length: 18; J gene: TRBJ2-7; CDR3 DNA: TGTGCCAGCAGTCCTTCGGGTCCCGGGACAGCCACAAAAAACGAGCAGTACTTC; CDR3 protein: CASSPSGPGTATKNEQYF
clone size: NA; V gene: TRBV5-4; D gene: NA; CDR3 length: 14; J gene: TRBJ2-5; CDR3 DNA: TGTGCCAGCAGCTTGGTACGCGGAGAAGAGACCCAGTACTTC; CDR3 protein: CASSLVRGEETQYF
clone size: NA; V gene: TRBV29-1; D gene: TRBD1; CDR3 length: 16; J gene: TRBJ1-2; CDR3 DNA: TGCAGCGTTGGCAGCGCGGGGACAGGAGGGCTCTATGGCTACACCTTC; CDR3 protein: CSVGSAGTGGLYGYTF
clone size: few; V gene: TRBV30; D gene: TRBD1; CDR3 length: 13; J gene: TRBJ1-2; CDR3 DNA: TGTGCCTGGAGTGTAGGTGTGGGACAGGGCTACACCTTC; CDR3 protein: CAWSVGVGQGYTF
clone size: once; V gene: TRBV6-6; D gene: TRBD1; CDR3 length: 14; J gene: TRBJ2-7; CDR3 DNA: TGTGCCAGCAGTGGGACAGGGATAACCTATGAGCAGTACTTC; CDR3 protein: CASSGTGITYEQYF
clone size: medium-sized; V gene: TRBV28; D gene: TRBD2; CDR3 length: 16; J gene: TRBJ2-6; CDR3 DNA: TGTGCCAGCAGTTTATCTCTAGCGGGAAAAGCCAACGTCCTGACTTTC; CDR3 protein: CASSLSLAGKANVLTF
clone size: NA; V gene: TRBV11-3; D gene: NA; CDR3 length: 13; J gene: TRBJ1-3; CDR3 DNA: TGTGCCAGCAGCGGGGGGTCTGGAAACACCATATATTTT; CDR3 protein: CASSGGSGNTIYF
clone size: once; V gene: TRBV6-1; D gene: NA; CDR3 length: 14; J gene: TRBJ2-2; CDR3 DNA: TGTGCCAGCATCCTCCTATTAGACACCGGGGAGCTGTTTTTT; CDR3 protein: CASILLLDTGELFF
clone size: NA; V gene: TRBV29-1; D gene: NA; CDR3 length: 12; J gene: TRBJ2-7; CDR3 DNA: TGCAGCACCGCCGGAGGGTACCACGAGCAGTACTTC; CDR3 protein: CSTAGGYHEQYF
clone size: once; V gene: TRBV19; D gene: NA; CDR3 length: 13; J gene: TRBJ1-2; CDR3 DNA: TGTGCCAGTAGTATGATAGCTAACTATGGCTACACCTTC; CDR3 protein: CASSMIANYGYTF
clone size: NA; V gene: TRBV7-9; D gene: NA; CDR3 length: 13; J gene: TRBJ2-7; CDR3 DNA: TGTGCCAGCAGGGAACTTACGTCTGAGGAGCAGTACTTC; CDR3 protein: CASRELTSEEQYF